This entry lists 26 T cell receptor beta chains sequenced from one sample in a study of blood T cell repertoires in COVID-19. The table came from immunoSEQ multiplex PCR; TCRdb's copy has only in-frame clones and leaves some out. Counted here are about 120,000 clones, about 83% occurring once; the ten biggest clones make up 12%. The sequenced material came from peripheral blood. These TCRs come from a man between 60 and 75 years old with acute or convalescent COVID-19.

This clone was recorded a few times. This rearrangement joins TRBV28 to TRBJ1-4, with TRBD1 identical over 7 bases. CDR3 size: 16 residues. V lost 1 base to trimming and J lost 8 bases; unmatched junction nucleotides: 10. Germline CDR1 is MDHEN and CDR2 is SYDVKM. CDR3 in DNA: TGTGCCAGCAGTTTATTGAACCAGGGGGTCGGAGAAAAACTGTTTTTT. Protein product: CASSLLNQGVGEKLFF.

The rearrangement joins TRBV5-8 to TRBJ2-7; maybe TRBD1 (6 bases). Germline V gives CDR1 SGHTS, CDR2 YDEGEE. V shed 3 bases and J shed 0 bases, with 16 bases lying between them. CDR3 length: 16 amino acids. Written as DNA, the CDR3 is TGTGCCAGCAGCTCGGGACAACCCGCCATCTCCTACGAGCAGTACTTC. It is translated as CASSSGQPAISYEQYF.

V gene TRBV5-4 combines with J gene TRBJ2-3; TRBD2 aligns across 8 bases. V was pared by 4 bases and J by 4 bases, with 8 bases of the junction left unmatched. Looked up from germline, CDR1 is SGHNT and CDR2 is YYREEE (reference sequence). The CDR3 length is 15 residues. The CDR3 DNA reads TGTGCCAGCAGCCTATCGCTCGGGGGGGCAGATACGCAGTATTTT. Protein product: CASSLSLGGADTQYF.

A few counts support this clone. The chain joins TRBV5-4 to TRBJ2-7, with 9 nucleotides matching TRBD1. The CDR3 is 16 residues long. Germline V gene lookup returns CDR1 SGHNT and CDR2 YYREEE (reference sequence). The V segment lost 2 bases and the J segment 4 bases; nucleotides outside the gene matches: 10. CDR3 sequence (DNA): TGTGCCAGCAGCTTCCCCAAGGGACAGGGCAAGTACGAGCAGTACTTC. Amino acids: CASSFPKGQGKYEQYF. The complete variable domain, with remaining parts taken from reference TRBV5-4 and TRBJ2-7, reads ETGVTQSPTHLIKTRGQQVTLRCSSQSGHNTVSWYQQALGQGPQFIFQYYREEENGRGNFPPRFSGLQFPNYSSELNVNALELDDSALYLCASSFPKGQGKYEQYFGPGTRLTVT.

The CDR3 spells CASLPGLAGPAYNEQFF. The CDR3 nucleotides read TGTGCCAGCCTCCCCGGACTAGCGGGCCCCGCCTACAATGAGCAGTTCTTC. The J gene is TRBJ2-1, the V gene TRBV25-1; 11 nucleotides align to TRBD2. Germline V lookup: CDR1 MGHDK, CDR2 SYGVNS. After removal of 8 bases from V and 2 bases from J, the junction contained 11 bases not matched to a gene. The CDR3 has 17 residues. Drawing the rest from reference TRBV25-1 and TRBJ2-1, the complete variable domain is EADIYQTPRYLVIGTGKKITLECSQTMGHDKMYWYQQDPGMELHLIHYSYGVNSTEKGDLSSESTVSRIRTEHFPLTLESARPSHTSQYLCASLPGLAGPAYNEQFFGPGTRLTVL.

V is TRBV6-6 and J is TRBJ2-7; TRBD1 is a possible D gene (6 bases). CDR1 is MNHNY and CDR2 is SVGAGI in the germline V gene (reference sequence). V shed 5 bases and J shed 3 bases, with 14 bases lying between them. The CDR3 is made up of 14 amino acids. CDR3 amino acids: CASSPPDSYYEQYF. CDR3 nucleotides: TGTGCCAGCAGTCCCCCGGACAGCTACTACGAGCAGTACTTC.

The CDR3 loop reads CASSIDRGSNYGYTF. In DNA form, the CDR3 reads TGTGCCAGTAGTATAGATCGGGGATCTAACTATGGCTACACCTTC. The chain recombines TRBV19 with TRBJ1-2; D is undetermined. V lost 0 bases and J 0 bases, leaving 8 bases between the germline ends. This CDR3 spans 15 amino acids. CDR1 and CDR2 (germline): LNHDA, SQIVND (reference sequence).

CDR3 region: CASSALLSQGNQPQHF. In DNA, the CDR3 is TGTGCCAGTAGTGCGTTGCTATCACAGGGCAATCAGCCCCAGCATTTT. This chain joins TRBV19 and TRBJ1-5; D may be TRBD1 (5 bases). Germline values: CDR1 LNHDA, CDR2 SQIVND (reference sequence). V gave up 5 bases and J gave up 2 bases, with 16 bases separating them. CDR3 length equals 16 residues.

The chain carries TRBV6-1 and TRBJ2-5, with TRBD2 matching over 7 bases. The junction had 5 bases not matched to a gene; V was cut back by 3 bases and J by 4 bases. The CDR3 has 14 residues. Germline CDR1 and CDR2: MNHNS and SASEGT. CDR3 loop: CASSEGRVPETQYF. In DNA form, the CDR3 reads TGTGCCAGCAGTGAGGGGAGGGTGCCAGAGACCCAGTACTTC.

In the case of this clone: The same CDR3 also results from other DNA sequences found in this sample. V gene TRBV30 combines with J gene TRBJ1-2; tentatively, D is TRBD1 (6 bases). The V end was cut by 0 bases, the J end by 7 bases, with 9 bases between. The length of the CDR3 is 12 residues. Germline values: CDR1 GTSNPN, CDR2 SVGIG (reference sequence). The CDR3 nucleotides are TGTGCCTGGAGTGTCGGGGGGGCTGGCTACACCTTC. As protein: CAWSVGGAGYTF.

The V gene is TRBV12-3 or TRBV12-4, the J gene TRBJ2-7; D possibly corresponds to TRBD2 (6 bases). The CDR3 totals 12 residues. With 3 bases removed from V and 9 bases from J, the gap between germline ends came to 12 bases. This CDR3 is CASSLGGEGQYF. The CDR3 DNA reads as TGTGCCAGCAGTTTGGGGGGTGAGGGGCAGTACTTC.

The chain is built from TRBV10-3 and TRBJ2-7; D remains unclear. Trimming pared 5 bases from V and 8 bases from J, leaving 10 bases between. The CDR3 has 11 residues. From germline, CDR1 is ENHRY and CDR2 SYGVKD. CDR3 region: CAISLGGKQYF. Here the CDR3 DNA reads TGTGCCATCAGTCTCGGCGGTAAGCAGTACTTC.

V is TRBV5-1 and J is TRBJ1-3; possibly TRBD1 for D (5 bases). The germline V gene encodes CDR1 SGHRS and CDR2 YFSETQ. V lost 1 base, J lost 8 bases, and 13 bases lay in between. The CDR3 has 14 residues. This chain's CDR3 is CASSLFSGGDTIYF. In DNA, the CDR3 is TGCGCCAGCAGCTTGTTTTCGGGGGGTGACACCATATATTTT.

The chain recombines TRBV7-7 with TRBJ2-2; a possible D gene is TRBD2 (5 bases). The CDR3 is made up of 16 amino acids. Deletions cut 4 bases from V and 5 bases from J, with 17 bases between. Germline V gene data show CDR1 as SSHAT and CDR2 as FNYEAQ (reference sequence). The CDR3 bases are TGTGCCAGCAGCTCCGCCCCGGGAACGGGGACCGGGGAGCTGTTTTTT. This encodes CASSSAPGTGTGELFF. Complete variable domain (other parts from reference TRBV7-7 and TRBJ2-2): GAGVSQSPRYKVTKRGQDVTLRCDPISSHATLYWYQQALGQGPEFLTYFNYEAQPDKSGLPSDRFSAERPEGSISTLTIQRTEQRDSAMYRCASSSAPGTGTGELFFGEGSRLTVL.

The chain uses TRBV4-1 and TRBJ2-2; maybe TRBD2 (5 bases). CDR1 is MGHRA, CDR2 YSYEKL, per germline. V lost 4 bases to trimming and J lost 0 bases, with 9 bases between them. CDR3 length equals 15 residues. The CDR3 spells CASSRGGSNTGELFF. The CDR3 coding sequence is TGCGCCAGCAGCCGTGGAGGATCGAACACCGGGGAGCTGTTTTTT.

V and J are TRBV7-8 and TRBJ1-1; no definite D call. Trimming removed 0 bases from V and 0 bases from J, with 5 bases in between. This CDR3 is built from 14 residues. Germline V gene sequence: CDR1 SGHVS, CDR2 FQNEAQ. The CDR3 DNA sequence: TGTGCCAGCAGCTTAGCCGAGGTGAACACTGAAGCTTTCTTT. Its translation: CASSLAEVNTEAFF.

Here the CDR3 reads CASSPGLASNEQFF. In DNA form, the CDR3 reads TGTGCCAGCAGCCCCGGACTAGCGTCTAATGAGCAGTTCTTC. The V and J genes are TRBV7-9 and TRBJ2-1, with TRBD2 matching 9 bases. The junction had 6 bases not matched to a gene; V was cut back by 5 bases and J by 7 bases. The CDR3 covers 14 residues. Germline CDR1 and CDR2: SEHNR and FQNEAQ (reference sequence).

The rearrangement links TRBV30 to TRBJ1-3; D call uncertain. Trimming stripped 0 bases from V and 3 bases from J, with 6 bases between. Germline values: CDR1 GTSNPN, CDR2 SVGIG (reference sequence). This CDR3 has 13 amino acids. CDR3 region: CAWSVSVGNTIYF. The CDR3 DNA is TGTGCCTGGAGTGTTAGTGTTGGAAACACCATATATTTT.

This chain connects TRBV27 to TRBJ2-7, with D unresolved. This CDR3 is 11 amino acids long. Trimming left V 4 bases short and J 7 bases short, with 8 bases between. CDR1 MNHEY and CDR2 SMNVEV come from the germline V gene (reference sequence). The CDR3 spells CASSSIGEQYF. As DNA, the CDR3 is TGTGCCAGCAGTTCGATCGGGGAGCAGTACTTC.

This rearrangement joins TRBV24-1 to TRBJ1-2; D is ambiguous. V dropped 3 bases and J dropped 5 bases, with 12 bases sitting between them. The CDR3 has 14 amino acids. Germline V gives CDR1 KGHDR, CDR2 SFDVKD. CDR3 sequence (DNA): TGTGCCACCAGTGATCAAGGTCTGAGGTATGGCTACACCTTC. Translating it yields CATSDQGLRYGYTF.

V is TRBV28 and J is TRBJ2-1; 9 positions match TRBD2. This CDR3 is built from 14 residues. Germline CDR1 is MDHEN and CDR2 is SYDVKM. The V segment lost 5 bases and the J segment 6 bases; nucleotides outside the gene matches: 5. The CDR3 sequence: CASSHPGLANEQFF. CDR3 coding DNA: TGTGCCAGCAGTCATCCGGGACTAGCCAATGAGCAGTTCTTC.

This clone appeared a few times. CDR3 DNA sequence: TGCAGTGCTAGTTATGCGGGCCGGCCCCTTGGGGAGCTGTTTTTT. This encodes CSASYAGRPLGELFF. The chain carries TRBV20-1 and TRBJ2-2; D may be TRBD2 (5 bases). CDR1 and CDR2 (germline): DFQATT, SNEGSKA (reference sequence). Trimming took 3 bases from V and 8 from J, leaving 19 bases between them. The CDR3 has 15 amino acids.

The rearrangement uses TRBV27 and TRBJ1-5, with D hard to call. V was cut by 0 bases and J by 0 bases, with 9 bases left in between. Germline V CDR1 and CDR2: MNHEY, SMNVEV (reference sequence). This CDR3 spans 16 amino acids. CDR3 sequence reads: CASSLSLSHSNQPQHF. The CDR3 region has the DNA TGTGCCAGCAGTTTATCACTTTCCCATAGCAATCAGCCCCAGCATTTT.

The chain carries TRBV19 and TRBJ1-3; 9 bases are a match to TRBD1. CDR1 is LNHDA, CDR2 SQIVND, per germline (reference sequence). This CDR3 region has 19 residues. V lost 5 bases to trimming and J lost 2 bases; unmatched junction nucleotides: 16. The CDR3 loop reads CASSATGTGFHIAGNTIYF. Written as DNA, the CDR3 is TGTGCCAGTAGTGCTACCGGGACAGGGTTTCACATCGCTGGAAACACCATATATTTT.

The chain carries TRBV5-1 and TRBJ2-5; 9 nucleotides match TRBD2. Germline V gives CDR1 SGHRS, CDR2 YFSETQ. The CDR3 is made up of 14 amino acids. V shed 2 bases and J 5 bases; nucleotides not matched to a gene: 4. The CDR3 protein is CASSLGREGETQYF. The CDR3 nucleotides are TGCGCCAGCAGCTTAGGGCGGGAGGGTGAGACCCAGTACTTC.

The rearrangement joins TRBV3-1 (or the pseudogene TRBV3-2) to TRBJ1-5; the match to TRBD1 covers 7 bases. Germline CDR1 is LGHDT and CDR2 is YNNKEL (reference sequence). The J segment lost 0 bases and the V segment lost 5 bases, leaving 1 base of the junction unmatched. The CDR3 loop spans 14 amino acids. In nucleotides, the CDR3 is TGTGCCAGCAGCAGGGGGCTTAGCAATCAGCCCCAGCATTTT. As protein: CASSRGLSNQPQHF.